One sample yielded the 9 T cell receptor beta chains listed below, sequenced in a study of shared clonotypes between healthy human individuals. Assay: immunoSEQ multiplex PCR; the TCRdb copy retains only in-frame clones and omits some. The sample includes approximately 1.5 million clones, 95% to 99% of them seen just once. What was sequenced was naive CD4+ T cells sorted from blood. Subset meaning: CD45RA+ positively selected. The source of these receptors is a man younger than 40 in good health.

For this clone: This same CDR3 is encoded by further DNA sequences in the sample. This CDR3 reads CASSQTGTGNEKLFF. CDR3 sequence (DNA): TGCGCCAGCAGCCAAACCGGGACAGGGAATGAAAAACTGTTTTTT. The chain links TRBV5-1 to TRBJ1-4; 9 bases map to TRBD1. The CDR3 extends over 15 amino acids. V shed 4 bases and J 5 bases; nucleotides not matched to a gene: 6. Germline V lookup: CDR1 SGHRS, CDR2 YFSETQ.

The chain couples TRBV15 to TRBJ1-2; D perhaps matches TRBD1 (5 bases). This CDR3 has 14 amino acids. Trimming removed 5 bases from V and 7 bases from J, with 17 bases in between. Per the germline V gene, CDR1 is LNHNV and CDR2 is YYDKDF (reference sequence). DNA of the CDR3: TGTGCCACCAGCGCCCGGGGGTTAGCCTTTGGCTACACCTTC. Its translation: CATSARGLAFGYTF.

The V call is TRBV10-3, the J call TRBJ2-7, with 9 bases lining up with TRBD1. The V gene's germline CDR1 is ENHRY and CDR2 SYGVKD. J was trimmed by 3 bases and V by 0 bases; bases with no gene match: 6. The CDR3 runs 16 residues. The CDR3 bases are TGTGCCATCAGTGAGTCGACGGGACAGGGTGTCTACGAGCAGTACTTC. Translation: CAISESTGQGVYEQYF.

The chain uses TRBV27 and TRBJ2-2; a possible D gene is TRBD2 (5 bases). The CDR3 loop spans 13 amino acids. V was trimmed by 5 bases and J by 7 bases, leaving 11 bases between them. CDR1 is MNHEY and CDR2 is SMNVEV in the germline V gene (reference sequence). Here the CDR3 DNA reads TGTGCCAGCAGTCCTTCGAGGGTCGGGGAGCTGTTTTTT. It translates to CASSPSRVGELFF.

The chain carries TRBV4-3 and TRBJ2-3, with 11 bases fitting TRBD2. V was pared by 0 bases and J by 4 bases, with 9 bases of the junction left unmatched. The CDR3 covers 18 residues. The germline CDR1 and CDR2 sequences are LGHNA and YSLEER. CDR3 protein: CASSQDSGTSGGPDTQYF. DNA for the CDR3: TGCGCCAGCAGCCAAGATTCGGGAACTAGCGGGGGCCCAGATACGCAGTATTTT.

The chain recombines TRBV7-2 with TRBJ2-1; 7 bases agree with TRBD2. V shed 5 bases, J shed 1 base, and the junction held 14 bases outside the gene matches. The CDR3 contains 18 residues. Germline V lookup: CDR1 SGHTA, CDR2 FQGNSA. CDR3 sequence: CASSPTLQARGSYNEQFF. Here the CDR3 DNA reads TGTGCCAGCAGCCCCACCCTCCAGGCGCGGGGGTCCTACAATGAGCAGTTCTTC.

The chain employs TRBV5-8 and TRBJ2-7; 9 bases are shared with TRBD2. The ends lost 1 base at V and 2 bases at J; junction bases unmatched: 7. Germline lookup yields CDR1 SGHTS and CDR2 YDEGEE. The CDR3 is 16 residues long. Written as DNA, the CDR3 is TGTGCCAGCAGCTTGAGCCTAGCGGGATCCGCCTACGAGCAGTACTTC. Translation gives CASSLSLAGSAYEQYF.

This chain joins TRBV18 and TRBJ2-5; unclear D gene. CDR3 size: 14 residues. The germline V gene has CDR1 KGHSH and CDR2 LQKENI. V lost 7 bases and J lost 0, with 12 bases in between. CDR3 nucleotides: TGTGCCAGCTTTTCGAGAGTAGACCAAGAGACCCAGTACTTC. This sequence encodes CASFSRVDQETQYF.

This chain joins TRBV4-1 and TRBJ1-2; D remains ambiguous. The CDR3 totals 17 residues. The V gene's germline CDR1 is MGHRA and CDR2 YSYEKL. V dropped 3 bases and J dropped 1 base, with 18 bases sitting between them. Written as DNA, the CDR3 is TGCGCCAGCAGCCATCCTCCCGCAGGACGGAGTAACTATGGCTACACCTTC. This gives the protein CASSHPPAGRSNYGYTF.